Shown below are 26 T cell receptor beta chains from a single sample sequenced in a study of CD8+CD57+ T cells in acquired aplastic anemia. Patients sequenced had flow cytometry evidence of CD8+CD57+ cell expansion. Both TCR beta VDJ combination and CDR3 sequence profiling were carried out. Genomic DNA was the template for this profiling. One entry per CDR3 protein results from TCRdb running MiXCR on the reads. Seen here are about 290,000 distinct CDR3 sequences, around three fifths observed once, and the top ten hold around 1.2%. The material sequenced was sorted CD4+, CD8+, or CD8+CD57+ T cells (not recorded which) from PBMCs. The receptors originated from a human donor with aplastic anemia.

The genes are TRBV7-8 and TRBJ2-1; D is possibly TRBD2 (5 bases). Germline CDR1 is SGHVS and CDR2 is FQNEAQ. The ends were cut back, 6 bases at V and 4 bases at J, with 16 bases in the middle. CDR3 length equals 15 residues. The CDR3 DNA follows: TGTGCCAGCAGTGAACTAGTGGGCGGATACAATGAGCAGTTCTTC. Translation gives CASSELVGGYNEQFF.

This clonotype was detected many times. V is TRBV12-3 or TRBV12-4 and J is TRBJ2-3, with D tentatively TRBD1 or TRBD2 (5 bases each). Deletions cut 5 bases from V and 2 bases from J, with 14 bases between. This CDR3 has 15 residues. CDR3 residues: CASSLQRGSTDTQYF. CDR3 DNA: TGTGCCAGCAGTCTCCAGAGGGGTTCCACAGATACGCAGTATTTT.

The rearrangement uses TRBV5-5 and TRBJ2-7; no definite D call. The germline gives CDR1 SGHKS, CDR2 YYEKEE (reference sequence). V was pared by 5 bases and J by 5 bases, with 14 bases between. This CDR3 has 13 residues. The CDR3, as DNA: TGTGCCAGCAGATTCTCAGGAGCGCACGAGCAGTACTTC. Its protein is CASRFSGAHEQYF.

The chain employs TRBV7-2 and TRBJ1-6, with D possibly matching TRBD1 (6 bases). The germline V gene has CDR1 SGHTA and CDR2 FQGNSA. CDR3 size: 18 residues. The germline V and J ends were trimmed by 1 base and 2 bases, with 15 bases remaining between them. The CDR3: CASSLGMSGGPYNSPLHF. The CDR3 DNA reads TGTGCCAGCAGCTTAGGAATGTCGGGGGGCCCCTATAATTCACCCCTCCACTTT.

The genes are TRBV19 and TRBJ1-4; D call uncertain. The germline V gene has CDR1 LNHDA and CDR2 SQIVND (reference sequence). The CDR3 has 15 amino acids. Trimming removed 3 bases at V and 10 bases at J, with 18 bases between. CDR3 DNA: TGTGCCAGTAGTATCCCGAGCGTTAAGGCTGGAAAACTGTTTTTT. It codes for CASSIPSVKAGKLFF.

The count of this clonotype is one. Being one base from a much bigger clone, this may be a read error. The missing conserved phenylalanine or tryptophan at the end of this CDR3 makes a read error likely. The CDR3 loop reads CASLPTSGGAETQYS. The DNA for the CDR3 is TGTGCCAGCCTCCCTACTAGCGGGGGGGCAGAGACCCAGTACTCC. This chain uses TRBV3-1 with TRBJ2-5, with 13 bases identical to TRBD2. V was clipped by 8 bases and J by 4 bases; unmatched bases: 7. The CDR3 loop spans 15 amino acids. The germline CDR1 and CDR2 sequences are LGHDT and YNNKEL (reference sequence).

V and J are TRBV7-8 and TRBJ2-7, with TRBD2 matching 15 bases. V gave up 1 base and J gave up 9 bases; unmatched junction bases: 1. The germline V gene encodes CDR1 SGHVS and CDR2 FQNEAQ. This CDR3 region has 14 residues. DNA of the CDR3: TGTGCCAGCAGCTTAGGGACTAGCGGGGGGGTGCAGTACTTC. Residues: CASSLGTSGGVQYF.

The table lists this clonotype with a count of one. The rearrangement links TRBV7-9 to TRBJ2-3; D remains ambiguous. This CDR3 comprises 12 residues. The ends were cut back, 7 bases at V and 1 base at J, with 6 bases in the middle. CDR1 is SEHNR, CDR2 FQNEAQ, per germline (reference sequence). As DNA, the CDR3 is TGTGCCAGCAACGCGGGCACAGATACGCAGTATTTT. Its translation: CASNAGTDTQYF.

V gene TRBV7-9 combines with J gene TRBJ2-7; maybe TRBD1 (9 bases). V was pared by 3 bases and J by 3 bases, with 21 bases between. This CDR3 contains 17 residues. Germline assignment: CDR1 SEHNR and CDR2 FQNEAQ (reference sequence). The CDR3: CASSFGGGPGQGYEQYF. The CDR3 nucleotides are TGTGCCAGCAGCTTCGGGGGGGGTCCGGGACAGGGCTACGAGCAGTACTTC.

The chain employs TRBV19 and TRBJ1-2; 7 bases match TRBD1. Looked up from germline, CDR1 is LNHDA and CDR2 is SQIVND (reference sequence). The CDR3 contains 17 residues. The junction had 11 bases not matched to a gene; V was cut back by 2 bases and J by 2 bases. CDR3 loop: CASSILQQGPINYGYTF. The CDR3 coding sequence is TGTGCCAGTAGTATACTCCAACAGGGGCCCATCAACTATGGCTACACCTTC. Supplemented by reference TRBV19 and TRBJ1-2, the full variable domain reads DGGITQSPKYLFRKEGQNVTLSCEQNLNHDAMYWYRQDPGQGLRLIYYSQIVNDFQKGDIAEGYSVSREKKESFPLTVTSAQKNPTAFYLCASSILQQGPINYGYTFGSGTRLTVV.

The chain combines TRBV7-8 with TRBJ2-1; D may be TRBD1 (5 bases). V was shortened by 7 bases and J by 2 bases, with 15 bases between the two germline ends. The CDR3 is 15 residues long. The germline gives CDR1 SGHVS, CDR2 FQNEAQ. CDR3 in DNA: TGTGCCAGCACTGAAAGGGTAGGGGCCTACAATGAGCAGTTCTTC. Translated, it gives CASTERVGAYNEQFF.

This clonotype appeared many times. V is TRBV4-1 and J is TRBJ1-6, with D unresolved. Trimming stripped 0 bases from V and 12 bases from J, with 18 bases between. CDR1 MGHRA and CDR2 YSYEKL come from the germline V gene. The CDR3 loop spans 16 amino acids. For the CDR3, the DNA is TGCGCCAGCAGCCAAGATGCAGGCCCGAACTTAAGACCCCTCCACTTT. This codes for CASSQDAGPNLRPLHF.

The chain's CDR3 is CASSSHGETYEQYF. The CDR3 DNA follows: TGTGCCAGCAGCTCACACGGGGAAACCTACGAGCAGTACTTC. The chain carries TRBV7-2 and TRBJ2-7; possible D gene TRBD2, 5 bases. V was cut by 4 bases and J by 2 bases, with 12 bases left in between. CDR3 size: 14 residues. CDR1 is SGHTA, CDR2 FQGNSA, per germline. Combining the CDR3 with reference TRBV7-2 and TRBJ2-7 gives the whole variable domain GAGVSQSPSNKVTEKGKDVELRCDPISGHTALYWYRQSLGQGLEFLIYFQGNSAPDKSGLPSDRFSAERTGGSVSTLTIQRTQQEDSAVYLCASSSHGETYEQYFGPGTRLTVT.

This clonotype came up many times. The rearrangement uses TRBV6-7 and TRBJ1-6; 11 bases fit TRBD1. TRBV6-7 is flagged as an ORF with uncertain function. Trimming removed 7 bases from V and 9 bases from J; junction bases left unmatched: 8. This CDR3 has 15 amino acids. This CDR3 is CASKGQGDEGSPLHF. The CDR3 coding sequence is TGTGCCAGCAAGGGACAGGGGGACGAGGGTTCACCCCTCCACTTT.

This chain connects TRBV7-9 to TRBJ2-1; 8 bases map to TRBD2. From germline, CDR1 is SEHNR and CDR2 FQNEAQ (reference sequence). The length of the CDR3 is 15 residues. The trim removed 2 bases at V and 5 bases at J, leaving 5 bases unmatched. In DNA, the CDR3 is TGTGCCAGCAGCTTATCTACTAGCGGAGACAATGAGCAGTTCTTC. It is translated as CASSLSTSGDNEQFF.

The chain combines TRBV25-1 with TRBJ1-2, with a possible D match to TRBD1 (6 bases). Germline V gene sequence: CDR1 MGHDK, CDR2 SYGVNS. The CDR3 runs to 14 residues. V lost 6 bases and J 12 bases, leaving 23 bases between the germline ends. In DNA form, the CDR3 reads TGTGCCAGCAGCTTAGTAGCAGGGGCCTCTGGAAACACCTTC. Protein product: CASSLVAGASGNTF.

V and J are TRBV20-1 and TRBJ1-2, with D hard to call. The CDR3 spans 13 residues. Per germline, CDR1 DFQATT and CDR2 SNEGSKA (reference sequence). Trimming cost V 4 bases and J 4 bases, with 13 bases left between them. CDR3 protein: CSAISRTIYGYTF. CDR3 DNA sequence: TGCAGTGCTATATCTAGAACCATCTATGGCTACACCTTC.

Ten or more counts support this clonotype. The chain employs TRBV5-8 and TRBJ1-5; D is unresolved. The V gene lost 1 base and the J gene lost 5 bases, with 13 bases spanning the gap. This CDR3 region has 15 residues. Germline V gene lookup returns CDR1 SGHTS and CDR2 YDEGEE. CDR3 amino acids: CASSLKNTKYQPQHF. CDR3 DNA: TGTGCCAGCAGCTTGAAAAACACCAAGTATCAGCCCCAGCATTTT.

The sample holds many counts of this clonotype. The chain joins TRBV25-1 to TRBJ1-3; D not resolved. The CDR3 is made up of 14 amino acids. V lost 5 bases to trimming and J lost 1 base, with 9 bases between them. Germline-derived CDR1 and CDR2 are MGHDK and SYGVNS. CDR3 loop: CASSLTSSGNTIYF. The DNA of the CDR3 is TGTGCCAGCAGTTTGACAAGTTCTGGAAACACCATATATTTT.

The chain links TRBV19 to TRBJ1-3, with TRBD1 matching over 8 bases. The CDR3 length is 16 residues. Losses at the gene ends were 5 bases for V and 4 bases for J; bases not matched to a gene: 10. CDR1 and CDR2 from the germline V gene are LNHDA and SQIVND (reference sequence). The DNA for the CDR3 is TGTGCCAGTAGTGGACAGGGAATAGTGTCCGGAAACACCATATATTTT. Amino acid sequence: CASSGQGIVSGNTIYF.

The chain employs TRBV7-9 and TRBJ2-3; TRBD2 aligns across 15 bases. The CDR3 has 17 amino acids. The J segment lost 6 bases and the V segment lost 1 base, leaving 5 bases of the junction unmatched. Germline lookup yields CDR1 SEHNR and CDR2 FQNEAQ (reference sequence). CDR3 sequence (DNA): TGTGCCAGCAGCTTAGGGGCCGGGACTAGCGGGAGGGATACGCAGTATTTT. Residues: CASSLGAGTSGRDTQYF.

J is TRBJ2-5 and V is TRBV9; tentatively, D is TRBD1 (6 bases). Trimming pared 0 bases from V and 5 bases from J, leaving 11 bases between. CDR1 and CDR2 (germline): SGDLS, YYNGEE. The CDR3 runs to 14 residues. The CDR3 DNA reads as TGTGCCAGCAGCGTAGCTTGGGGGCCGGAGACCCAGTACTTC. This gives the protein CASSVAWGPETQYF.

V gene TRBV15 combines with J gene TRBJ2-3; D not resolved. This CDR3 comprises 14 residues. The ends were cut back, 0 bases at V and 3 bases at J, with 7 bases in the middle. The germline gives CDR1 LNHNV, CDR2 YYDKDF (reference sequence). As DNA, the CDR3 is TGTGCCACCAGCAGAGAGTCACGTACAGATACGCAGTATTTT. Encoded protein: CATSRESRTDTQYF.

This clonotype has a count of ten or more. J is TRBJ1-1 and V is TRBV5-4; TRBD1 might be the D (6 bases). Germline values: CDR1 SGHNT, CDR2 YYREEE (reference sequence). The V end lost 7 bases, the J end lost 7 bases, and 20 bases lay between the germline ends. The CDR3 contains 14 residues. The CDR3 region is CASLPGSGALEAFF. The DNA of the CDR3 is TGTGCCAGCTTGCCGGGATCAGGGGCCCTTGAAGCTTTCTTT.

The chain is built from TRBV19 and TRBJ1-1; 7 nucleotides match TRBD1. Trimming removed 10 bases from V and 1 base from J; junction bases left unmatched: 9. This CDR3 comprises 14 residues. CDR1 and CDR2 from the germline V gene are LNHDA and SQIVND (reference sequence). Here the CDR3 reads CATWSRDRNTEAFF. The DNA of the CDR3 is TGTGCCACCTGGTCCCGGGACAGGAACACTGAAGCTTTCTTT.

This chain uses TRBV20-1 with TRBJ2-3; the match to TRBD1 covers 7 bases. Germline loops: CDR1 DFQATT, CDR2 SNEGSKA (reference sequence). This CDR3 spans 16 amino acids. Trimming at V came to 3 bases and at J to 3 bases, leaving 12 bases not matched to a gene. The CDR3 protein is CSASGTARDPTDTQYF. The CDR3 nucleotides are TGCAGTGCTAGCGGGACAGCTCGGGACCCTACAGATACGCAGTATTTT.